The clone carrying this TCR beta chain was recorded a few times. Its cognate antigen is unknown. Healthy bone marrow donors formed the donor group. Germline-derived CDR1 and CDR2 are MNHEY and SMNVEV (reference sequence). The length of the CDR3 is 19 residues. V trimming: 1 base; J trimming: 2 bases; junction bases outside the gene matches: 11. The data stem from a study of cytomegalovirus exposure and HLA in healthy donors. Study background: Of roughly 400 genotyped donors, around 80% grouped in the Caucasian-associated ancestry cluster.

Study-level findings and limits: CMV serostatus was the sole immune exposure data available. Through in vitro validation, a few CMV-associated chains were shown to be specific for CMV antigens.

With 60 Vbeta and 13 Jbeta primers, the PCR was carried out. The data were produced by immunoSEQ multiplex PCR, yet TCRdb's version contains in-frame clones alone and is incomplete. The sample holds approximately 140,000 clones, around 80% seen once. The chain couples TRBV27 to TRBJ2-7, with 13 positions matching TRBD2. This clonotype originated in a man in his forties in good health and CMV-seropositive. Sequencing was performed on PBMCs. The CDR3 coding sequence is TGTGCCAGCAGTTTATGGGCCGGGACTAGCGGGGTTCTTCCCTACGAGCAGTACTTC. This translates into CASSLWAGTSGVLPYEQYF.